The clone carrying this TCR beta chain was recorded only once. What it recognizes is unknown. The length of the CDR3 is 13 residues. Germline-derived CDR1 and CDR2 are MNHNY and SVGAGI (reference sequence). Trimming removed 2 bases from V and 7 bases from J, with 11 bases in between. Produced via immunoSEQ multiplex PCR; TCRdb's table is partial and in-frame only. The sample consists of around 69,000 clones, around 90% of them appearing once. The sample originates from a study of T cells in localized non-small cell lung cancer. Study-wide results and caveats: Heterogeneity is still possible, as just one tumor region was sequenced. Adjacent lung had a median 57 of the 100 largest tumor clones. Higher T cell density in the blood was associated with longer overall survival, whereas higher adjacent-lung clonality associated with shorter survival. Among the tissues sampled, uninvolved adjacent lung had the highest T cell clonality, above tumor.

The rearrangement joins TRBV6-6 to TRBJ1-1; unclear D gene. The receptor was isolated from a woman aged 35 to 75 with stage I lung adenocarcinoma. This specimen was peripheral blood, taken before any cancer treatment. The CDR3 coding sequence is TGTGCCAGCAGTTACGGGCAGCCGATTGAAGCTTTCTTT. It translates to CASSYGQPIEAFF.